This entry features one T cell receptor beta chain sequence. V shed 8 bases and J 5 bases; nucleotides not matched to a gene: 11. Germline CDR1 is LNHDA and CDR2 is SQIVND (reference sequence). This CDR3 region has 16 residues. These data originate in a study of radiotherapy plus CTLA-4 blockade in lung cancer. Generated by immunoSEQ multiplex PCR, the TCRdb table keeps only in-frame clones and is missing some. The sample lists roughly 15,000 clones; about 70% were seen once. The J gene is TRBJ1-6, the V gene TRBV19, with 8 bases fitting TRBD1. The receptor was derived from a human donor with non-small cell lung cancer whose response to radiotherapy plus ipilimumab could not be evaluated. Sequencing was performed on peripheral blood, taken from a patient treated with radiotherapy plus ipilimumab. The CDR3 is CASRAQNRGNNSPLHF. DNA of the CDR3: TGTGCCAGTCGGGCGCAAAACAGGGGGAATAATTCACCCCTCCACTTT.